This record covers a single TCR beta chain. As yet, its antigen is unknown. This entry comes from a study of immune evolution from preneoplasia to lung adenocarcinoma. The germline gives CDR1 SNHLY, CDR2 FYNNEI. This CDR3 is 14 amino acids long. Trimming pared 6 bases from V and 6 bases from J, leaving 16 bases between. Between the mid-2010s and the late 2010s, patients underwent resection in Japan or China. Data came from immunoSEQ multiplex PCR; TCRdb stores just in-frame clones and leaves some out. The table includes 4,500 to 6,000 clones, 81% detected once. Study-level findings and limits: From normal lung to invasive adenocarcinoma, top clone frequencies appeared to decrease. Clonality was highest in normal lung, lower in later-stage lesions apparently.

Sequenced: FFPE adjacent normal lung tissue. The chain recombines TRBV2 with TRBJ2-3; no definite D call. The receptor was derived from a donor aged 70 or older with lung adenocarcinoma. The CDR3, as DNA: TGTGCCAGCAGGCCCCCGGGCCCTGGGGATACGCAGTATTTT. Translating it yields CASRPPGPGDTQYF.